This entry is about one TCR beta chain. No antigen is known for it. This entry is derived from a study of monozygotic twins with inflammatory bowel disease. Study results and caveats: The data did not back a single strong IBD-associated clonotype or signal.

The input for each TCR library was around 3,200 ng of total RNA. TCRdb re-called the 5' RACE reads, yielding one record per CDR3 amino acid sequence without DNA. This sample contains 200,000 to 250,000 distinct CDR3 sequences. The sequencing sample was made of blood. This TCR derives from a human donor with ulcerative colitis or Crohn's disease, or a healthy co-twin of an affected twin (not recorded which).

This CDR3 is CASSSPGGGNTEAFF. The chain carries TRBV28 and TRBJ1-1; TCRdb's D call of TRBD1 is untestable without DNA. In germline, CDR1 is MDHEN, CDR2 SYDVKM. The CDR3 covers 15 residues. Together with reference TRBV28 and TRBJ1-1, the CDR3 gives the full variable domain: DVKVTQSSRYLVKRTGEKVFLECVQDMDHENMFWYRQDPGLGLRLIYFSYDVKMKEKGDIPEGYSVSREKKERFSLILESASTNQTSMYLCASSSPGGGNTEAFFGQGTRLTVV.